The 14 T cell receptor beta chains given below trace back to one sample, sequenced in a study of shared clonotypes between healthy human individuals. Measured with immunoSEQ multiplex PCR; TCRdb has only the in-frame clones, and not every one. This sample yields about 2.1 million clones, of which 85% to 95% are seen a single time; approximately 1.7% belongs to the top ten. Naive CD8 cells were CD45RO-negative, positively selected for CCR7, excluding terminally differentiated effector memory CD45RA+ cells. Sequencing used naive CD8+ T cells from PBMCs. All receptors come from a young man in good health. Some clones in this sample may be carry-over from other donors' samples.

To note about this clone: This sample includes further DNA sequences coding for the same CDR3. The chain recombines TRBV28 with TRBJ1-1; D gene uncertain. The CDR3 is 13 amino acids. Germline values: CDR1 MDHEN, CDR2 SYDVKM. Trimming shortened V by 3 bases and J by 0 bases, and 5 bases separated the two germline ends. The CDR3 reads CASSFTMNTEAFF. CDR3 nucleotides: TGTGCCAGCAGTTTCACGATGAACACTGAAGCTTTCTTT.

The chain couples TRBV5-1 to TRBJ2-1; 13 nucleotides line up with TRBD2. This CDR3 has 21 residues. CDR1 is SGHRS and CDR2 is YFSETQ in the germline V gene. After removal of 2 bases from V and 0 bases from J, the junction contained 14 bases not matched to a gene. CDR3 amino acids: CASSFRPGLAGTVGSYNEQFF. In DNA form, the CDR3 reads TGCGCCAGCAGCTTTAGACCGGGACTAGCGGGAACGGTCGGCTCCTACAATGAGCAGTTCTTC.

The V gene is TRBV7-8, the J gene TRBJ1-5; 9 bases are a match to TRBD1. The germline gives CDR1 SGHVS, CDR2 FQNEAQ. The V segment lost 5 bases and the J segment 0 bases; nucleotides outside the gene matches: 11. The CDR3 contains 18 residues. The CDR3 nucleotides read TGTGCCAGCAGCCCCGACCCGGACAGGGGCTATAGCAATCAGCCCCAGCATTTT. It codes for CASSPDPDRGYSNQPQHF.

CDR3 amino acids: CASSPVEGSPYEQYF. The CDR3 DNA reads TGTGCCAGTAGTCCGGTTGAGGGCAGTCCCTACGAGCAGTACTTC. V usage is TRBV19 and J usage is TRBJ2-7, with a tentative D call TRBD2 (5 bases). The V end lost 5 bases, the J end lost 2 bases, and 16 bases lay between the germline ends. Per the germline V gene, CDR1 is LNHDA and CDR2 is SQIVND (reference sequence). CDR3 size: 15 residues. Full variable domain (rest looked up from reference TRBV19 and TRBJ2-7): DGGITQSPKYLFRKEGQNVTLSCEQNLNHDAMYWYRQDPGQGLRLIYYSQIVNDFQKGDIAEGYSVSREKKESFPLTVTSAQKNPTAFYLCASSPVEGSPYEQYFGPGTRLTVT.

This clone was seen only once. The chain joins TRBV7-9 to TRBJ1-4; the D gene is possibly TRBD1 (5 bases). The CDR3 spans 15 residues. V lost 4 bases to trimming and J lost 5 bases, with 14 bases between them. Germline loops: CDR1 SEHNR, CDR2 FQNEAQ (reference sequence). The CDR3, as DNA: TGTGCCAGCAGCTCGTCAGGGTGGGGAAATGAAAAACTGTTTTTT. It is translated as CASSSSGWGNEKLFF.

The chain has TRBV7-2 and TRBJ2-7, with D perhaps being TRBD1 or TRBD2 (5 bases each). CDR1 and CDR2 (germline): SGHTA, FQGNSA. The CDR3 covers 14 residues. V was cut by 5 bases and J by 5 bases, with 16 bases left in between. The CDR3 protein is CASSIRDRPHEQYF. CDR3 in DNA: TGTGCCAGCAGCATCCGGGACCGACCTCACGAGCAGTACTTC.

A single count supports this clone. V is TRBV5-8 and J is TRBJ2-7; 8 bases are a match to TRBD2. The CDR3 is 16 amino acids. Trimming took 3 bases from V and 0 from J; bases not matched to a gene: 8. CDR1 SGHTS and CDR2 YDEGEE come from the germline V gene. The CDR3 DNA reads as TGTGCCAGCAGCTCGGGAGTGGCGGGGGGCTCCTACGAGCAGTACTTC. Translating it yields CASSSGVAGGSYEQYF.

This clone was recorded a few times. The chain links TRBV28 to TRBJ2-1; a weak D match, TRBD1 (7 bases). The CDR3 totals 15 residues. Trimming pared 6 bases from V and 9 bases from J, leaving 21 bases between. Looked up from germline, CDR1 is MDHEN and CDR2 is SYDVKM. CDR3 in amino acids: CASRRDSLVWVEQFF. In DNA form, the CDR3 reads TGTGCCAGCAGGCGGGACAGCTTGGTTTGGGTTGAGCAGTTCTTC.

V and J are TRBV10-2 and TRBJ2-1; 7 bases fit TRBD2. The CDR3 is 17 residues long. The J segment lost 6 bases and the V segment lost 0 bases, leaving 11 bases of the junction unmatched. Per germline, CDR1 WSHSY and CDR2 SAAADI. Here the CDR3 reads CASSESTRAGAGNEQFF. CDR3 nucleotides: TGCGCCAGCAGTGAGTCGACTCGGGCGGGAGCGGGCAATGAGCAGTTCTTC.

V gene TRBV6-6 combines with J gene TRBJ2-3, with a possible D match to TRBD1 (9 bases). Germline lookup yields CDR1 MNHNY and CDR2 SVGAGI (reference sequence). V lost 6 bases to trimming and J lost 5 bases, with 18 bases between them. The CDR3 is made up of 15 amino acids. The CDR3 here is CASSTGGGGKDTQYF. The CDR3 DNA reads as TGTGCCAGCAGCACAGGGGGCGGGGGGAAAGATACGCAGTATTTT.

In this sample, this clone turned up once. The V gene is TRBV4-1, the J gene TRBJ2-3, with D unclear. The length of the CDR3 is 11 residues. Germline CDR1 is MGHRA and CDR2 is YSYEKL. The V end lost 4 bases, the J end lost 4 bases, and 3 bases lay between the germline ends. The CDR3 reads CASSRADTQYF. In DNA form, the CDR3 reads TGCGCCAGCAGCCGAGCAGATACGCAGTATTTT.

This clone occurred once. The genes are TRBV7-3 and TRBJ2-2; D unresolved. This CDR3 is 13 amino acids long. Germline V gene lookup returns CDR1 SGHTA and CDR2 FQGTGA. V was trimmed by 5 bases and J by 5 bases, leaving 9 bases between them. The CDR3 loop reads CASSPPPTGELFF. The DNA of the CDR3 is TGTGCCAGCAGCCCCCCACCAACCGGGGAGCTGTTTTTT.

This clone was seen just once. The chain carries TRBV4-2 and TRBJ2-5, with 9 bases fitting TRBD1. CDR1 and CDR2 from the germline V gene are LGHNA and YNFKEQ. The CDR3 is made up of 17 amino acids. J gave up 5 bases and V 3 bases, and 13 bases lay outside the gene matches. CDR3 sequence reads: CASSQTRTGEPVETQYF. CDR3 DNA sequence: TGTGCCAGCAGCCAGACAAGGACAGGGGAACCTGTGGAGACCCAGTACTTC.

The genes are TRBV4-1 and TRBJ1-1, with 9 nucleotides matching TRBD1. The J segment lost 10 bases and the V segment lost 6 bases, leaving 18 bases of the junction unmatched. The germline V gene has CDR1 MGHRA and CDR2 YSYEKL. The CDR3 extends over 16 amino acids. The DNA for the CDR3 is TGCGCCAGCAGTCCGGACAGGGGTATGAGGAATCGGGGAGCTTTCTTT. As protein: CASSPDRGMRNRGAFF.